The sample holds many counts of the clone carrying this T cell receptor beta chain. No antigen is known for it. V trimming: 7 bases; J trimming: 3 bases; junction bases outside the gene matches: 7. Germline-derived CDR1 and CDR2 are LNHDA and SQIVND (reference sequence). CDR3 length: 14 residues. The data stem from a study of T cell repertoires in cytomegalovirus infection. Across the whole study: Both a matching HLA type and CMV infection were indicated by public TCR beta signatures. Findings of the study overall: HLA-C-restricted CMV clonotypes gave the most frequent clonotype in two of eight donors.

TCRdb re-called the reads with MiXCR, one entry per CDR3 protein. The sample has 200,000 to 250,000 distinct CDR3 sequences, over 20% seen once; the top ten hold roughly 18%. The TCR sequence derives from a human donor in good health (CMV status not recorded). Some clones in this sample may be carry-over from other donors' samples. The source material was CD8+ T cells from PBMCs. This rearrangement joins TRBV19 to TRBJ1-1, with TRBD1 identical over 8 bases. CDR3 in DNA: TGTGCCAGTACCGCGGACAGGGTGTACACTGAAGCTTTCTTT. It is translated as CASTADRVYTEAFF.